Ten or more counts support the clone carrying this T cell receptor (beta chain). The antigen is not known. Via MiXCR, TCRdb re-called the RACE reads, giving one row per CDR3 protein. The sample lists 380,000 or so distinct CDR3 sequences, more than 4.5% occurring once. The entry originates in a study of human T cells and chemical hapten exposure. The V gene's germline CDR1 is DFQATT and CDR2 SNEGSKA (reference sequence). Trimming pared 6 bases from V and 3 bases from J, leaving 14 bases between. CDR3 length: 14 residues. Regarding time point: patch test 1, 2 weeks after DPC sensitization. Treatment noted: therapeutic diphenylcyclopropenone sensitization with weekly scalp DPC. Every donor had alopecia and was 18 to 70 years old; all were suitable for DPC. Study conclusions and caveats: Patch test score showed a positive correlation with PT1 expanded TCR counts.

The TCR comes from a woman between 50 and 59 years old with alopecia areata. Some clones in this sample may be carry-over from other donors' samples. The chain couples TRBV20-1 to TRBJ2-2; D is possibly TRBD1 or TRBD2 (5 bases each). The sequenced sample was whole blood, obtained in connection with sensitization to the hapten diphenylcyclopropenone (DPC). DNA of the CDR3: TGCAGTGCATTCCGGGACGGTCACACCGGGGAGCTGTTTTTT. Its translation is CSAFRDGHTGELFF.